This T cell receptor (beta chain) was recorded in a study of Tregs in tolerant kidney transplant recipients. General observations from the study: Antigen-driven expansion was suggested because donor-specific Tregs expanded more than all Tregs in tolerant patients.

Sequencing was performed with immunoSEQ multiplex PCR; in TCRdb, only in-frame clones are kept and a portion is missing. The table includes roughly 69,000 clones, roughly nine tenths detected once. Concerning this clone: Its antigen is as yet unknown.

Here the sequenced sample was CD4+ T cells from blood, taken before the transplant. This receptor was obtained from a human donor who received a combined kidney and bone marrow transplant.

The CDR3 loop is CASSLVGGAEAFF. The CDR3 nucleotides are TGTGCCAGCAGCTTGGTCGGGGGGGCCGAAGCTTTCTTT. The chain joins TRBV5-4 to TRBJ1-1, with D possibly being TRBD1 (6 bases). Per the germline V gene, CDR1 is SGHNT and CDR2 is YYREEE (reference sequence). Trimming removed 0 bases at V and 8 bases at J, with 11 bases between. The CDR3 covers 13 residues.